What follows is one TCR beta chain and its context. These data originate in a study of blood T cell repertoires in COVID-19. The CDR3 sequence is 14 residues long. Per the germline V gene, CDR1 is MNHEY and CDR2 is SMNVEV (reference sequence). The ends were cut back, 5 bases at V and 6 bases at J, with 17 bases in the middle. Only in-frame clones appear in the TCRdb table, and some are missing; sequencing was by immunoSEQ multiplex PCR. The sample lists around 250,000 clones; about 90% were seen once. The sample was PBMCs or T cells enriched from blood (not recorded which). The sequence was collected from a human donor in a cohort exposed to, infected with or recovered from COVID-19 (not recorded which). The donor label of this sample is uncertain. The chain is built from TRBV27 and TRBJ2-7; D remains unclear. The CDR3 coding sequence is TGTGCCAGCAGTCCCGAGAGCTACCCCGCCGAGCAGTACTTC. This encodes CASSPESYPAEQYF.